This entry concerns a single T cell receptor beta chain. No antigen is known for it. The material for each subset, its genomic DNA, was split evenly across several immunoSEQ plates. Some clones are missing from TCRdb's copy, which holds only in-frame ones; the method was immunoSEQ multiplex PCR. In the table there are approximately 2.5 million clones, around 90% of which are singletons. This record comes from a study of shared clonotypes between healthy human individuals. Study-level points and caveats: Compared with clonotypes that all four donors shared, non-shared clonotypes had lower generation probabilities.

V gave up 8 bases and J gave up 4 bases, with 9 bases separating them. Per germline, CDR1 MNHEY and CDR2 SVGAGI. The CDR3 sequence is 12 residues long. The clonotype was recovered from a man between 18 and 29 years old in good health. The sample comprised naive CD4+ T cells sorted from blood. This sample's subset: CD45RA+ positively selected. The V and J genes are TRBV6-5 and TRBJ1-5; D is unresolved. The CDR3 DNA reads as TGTGCCAGCGGACGGGTAAATCAGCCCCAGCATTTT. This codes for CASGRVNQPQHF.